The present entry profiles one T cell receptor (beta chain) with its context. Its specificity is not known. The data were taken from a study of OX40 agonist ivuxolimab in advanced cancers. Looking at the study overall: An anti-OX40 (CD134) antibody with agonistic activity, ivuxolimab, was administered to patients. Prior therapy, whether anti-PD-1, anti-PD-L1 or anti-CTLA-4, was allowed, and about 39% had some. Study-level results: At doses 0.1 to 3.0 mg/kg, CD4+ and CD8+ clones expanded.

Produced via immunoSEQ multiplex PCR; TCRdb's table is partial and in-frame only. Here the sample spans about 41,000 clones, roughly nine tenths being singletons. Trimming left V 0 bases short and J 0 bases short, with 3 bases between. This CDR3 region has 13 residues. CDR1 SGHRS and CDR2 YFSETQ come from the germline V gene. Peripheral blood came from all dose cohorts at three timepoints. The genes are TRBV5-1 and TRBJ1-1, with D hard to call. This receptor was identified in an adult with an advanced solid tumor such as melanoma, head and neck, liver or kidney cancer. The sequenced sample was CD4+ or CD8+ T cells sorted from blood, obtained in a trial of the OX40 agonist ivuxolimab. The CDR3 protein is CASSLVVNTEAFF. The CDR3 DNA reads as TGCGCCAGCAGCTTGGTGGTGAACACTGAAGCTTTCTTT.